The 6 T cell receptor beta chains below come from one sample, sequenced in a study of blood T cell repertoires in COVID-19. TCRdb keeps only in-frame clones here, not all; method: immunoSEQ multiplex PCR. The sample yields about 170,000 clones, around nine tenths seen once. The sample comprised peripheral blood. The source is a man aged 18 to 30 with active or convalescent COVID-19.

The chain carries TRBV7-9 and TRBJ2-5; 8 bases map to TRBD1. Germline CDR1 is SEHNR and CDR2 is FQNEAQ (reference sequence). The V and J ends lost 7 bases and 5 bases, in that order; junction bases with no gene match: 9. The CDR3 spans 14 residues. In DNA form, the CDR3 reads TGTGCCAGCACCTCACAGGGGGTGGGGGAGACCCAGTACTTC. Protein sequence: CASTSQGVGETQYF.

The rearrangement links TRBV5-1 to TRBJ1-2; 11 positions match TRBD1. The length of the CDR3 is 14 residues. Germline CDR1 and CDR2: SGHRS and YFSETQ. With 2 bases clipped from V and 6 bases from J, the junction kept 3 bases outside the gene matches. CDR3 region: CASSFEDRGHGYTF. The CDR3 DNA sequence: TGCGCCAGCAGCTTTGAGGACAGGGGGCATGGCTACACCTTC.

V gene TRBV9 combines with J gene TRBJ1-5; 9 bases line up with TRBD1. The CDR3 contains 14 residues. The germline gives CDR1 SGDLS, CDR2 YYNGEE. V was clipped by 4 bases and J by 7 bases; unmatched bases: 6. CDR3 amino acids: CASSRGQGLQPQHF. The CDR3 bases are TGTGCCAGCAGCCGGGGACAGGGTTTACAGCCCCAGCATTTT.

This clone has a handful of counts. The chain combines TRBV2 with TRBJ1-1; D might be TRBD1 (5 bases). The length of the CDR3 is 15 residues. V was clipped by 5 bases and J by 0 bases, with 13 bases between them. Per germline, CDR1 SNHLY and CDR2 FYNNEI. The CDR3 is CASSPRRGMNTEAFF. The CDR3 coding sequence is TGTGCCAGCAGTCCTCGCCGGGGGATGAACACTGAAGCTTTCTTT.

The chain carries TRBV5-1 and TRBJ2-7; 8 nucleotides match TRBD1. The length of the CDR3 is 14 residues. In germline, CDR1 is SGHRS, CDR2 YFSETQ. Trimming removed 4 bases from V and 5 bases from J; junction bases left unmatched: 8. The CDR3 region has the DNA TGCGCCAGCAGCAGAGACAGGGGAGGCAACGAGCAGTACGTC. It codes for CASSRDRGGNEQYV.

The rearrangement links TRBV3-1 (or the pseudogene TRBV3-2) to TRBJ2-1, with 7 bases fitting TRBD1. V was clipped by 1 base and J by 1 base; unmatched bases: 1. The CDR3 has 15 amino acids. Germline V gene data show CDR1 as LGHDT and CDR2 as YNNKEL (reference sequence). The DNA for the CDR3 is TGTGCCAGCAGCCAAGGGACAGGTTCCTACAATGAGCAGTTCTTC. This translates into CASSQGTGSYNEQFF.